This record covers a single T cell receptor beta chain. This receptor's antigen is unknown. No base-level quality is on record; no much larger clone is a single base apart. TCRbeta CDR3 regions were amplified from genomic DNA using the immunoSEQ Assay, a bias-controlled multiplex PCR. The published analysis was carried out like this. Within the assay, amplification of reference gene primers was used to estimate how many nucleated cells each sample contained. To quantify the absolute abundance of each unique TCRbeta CDR3 rearrangement, sequence reads were collapsed and filtered. For each sample, productive Simpson clonality was calculated by taking the square root of Simpson's diversity index across productive rearrangements. TCRdb carries this immuneACCESS record with in-frame sequences only. Its versions omit some clonotypes, under half of them owing to an unresolved V gene in the studies checked, with the rest unexplained. That table gives V, J and clone size, and the DNA gave D and trimming. The sample table shows about 270,000 clones, and 75% to 90% are seen once. 2.4% of the sample belongs to the ten largest clones.

Participants in the prospective study were enrolled through a virtual design, were aged about 18 to 89 years, and lived in some 24 United States geographic areas. In the prospective study, cohorts were assigned on the basis of participant-reported clinical history obtained from a screening survey and a study questionnaire. ImmuneRACE Cohort 3 recovered participants were defined by two consecutive negative NP/OP PCR tests, healthcare professional clearance, or symptom resolution. In the prospective study, mobile phlebotomists collected whole blood, serum and a nasopharyngeal or oropharyngeal swab from each participant. Over a roughly two-month period, participants in the prospective study had the option of providing additional blood draws and questionnaires. Blood samples from the prospective study were shipped frozen or at room temperature prior to DNA extraction. The data derive from a study of blood T cell repertoires in COVID-19 (dated by TCRdb to 2018 to 2020). General notes on the study: Samples covering the acute and convalescent phases of COVID-19 were provided by collaborators in the United States, Italy and Spain. Samples were obtained from the ongoing ImmuneRACE study (first 160 participants) and from some 1,200 subjects provided by 6 global collaborators. The material from the prospective study consisted of cDNA or gDNA derived from T cells, B-cell-depleted T cells, or PBMCs. Subjects who had been exposed to COVID-19, were actively infected with it, or had recovered from it provided the deeply sampled blood TCRbeta repertoires that made up the dataset. Where available, HLA class I and class II types were obtained from metadata supplied by the sample provider rather than from assay-based typing. A de-identified subject ID, COVID-19 status, age in years and sex were almost always included in the sample metadata. The repertoires were released in a freely available public database intended as a resource for research on the immune response to SARS-CoV-2. Beyond this particular receptor, the publication reports: The amount of clinical and demographic metadata varied by source and participant and was provided uncurated.

The material sequenced was PBMCs or T cells enriched from blood (not recorded which). The clonotype comes from a young woman who had recovered from COVID-19.

The nucleotide sequence reads as follows: TGTGCCAGCAGCGGTGACAAGGGGGTCTATGGCTACACCTTC. It codes for CASSGDKGVYGYTF. The sequence links TRBV3-1 (or the pseudogene TRBV3-2) to TRBJ1-2; possibly the D gene is TRBD1, per 6 matching bases. The germline V gene (reference sequence) supplies CDR1 LGHDT and CDR2 YNNKEL. V is reduced by 5 bases and J by 4 bases, leaving a spacing of 14 bases between them. Reading from cysteine to phenylalanine, the CDR3 counts 14 amino acids. Only the CDR3 region is kept as DNA, spanning 42 bases read in frame from base 1.